This entry features one T cell receptor beta chain sequence. Its cognate antigen is unknown. This likely reflects a read error, since a far larger clone is one base away. The record originates from a study of regulatory T cells in long-lasting Graves disease. The TCR beta library used iRepertoire HTBI primers with Arm-PCR amplification of CDR3. TCRdb recomputed calls from the multiplex PCR reads with MiXCR, one row per CDR3 protein. The table has 550,000 to 600,000 distinct CDR3 sequences, roughly 16% seen once. Germline V gives CDR1 MNHEY, CDR2 SVGEGT. This CDR3 comprises 16 residues. Study outcomes and limitations: There were preferences for TRBV28, TRBJ1-2 and TRBJ2-5 in persistent disease.

Time point in this sample: newly diagnosed GD, antithyroid drugs for less than 3 months. Construction of the TCR library relied on RNA isolated from PBMCs. The same data also contributed to another study, on T cells in Graves' hyperthyroidism and ophthalmopathy. From that report: The study defined stable Graves' hyperthyroidism as no ophthalmopathy progression within 18 months. Each patient was aged 18 to 65 and had newly diagnosed hyperthyroidism of under 2 months' duration. First-round RT-PCR with HTBI primers amplified the TCR CDR3 region.

The TCR sequence derives from a man younger than 35 with Graves disease. The chain uses TRBV6-2 or TRBV6-3 and TRBJ2-4, with 13 bases identical to TRBD2. The material sequenced was peripheral blood mononuclear cells (PBMCs), taken at new diagnosis, from a patient treated with antithyroid drugs. The CDR3 is CASSLRTSGSKYEQSF. In DNA, the CDR3 is TGTGCCAGCAGTTTGAGGACTAGCGGGAGTAAGTATGAGCAGTCCTTC.